This entry lists 9 T cell receptor beta chains sequenced from one sample in a study of blood T cell repertoires in COVID-19. The protocol was immunoSEQ multiplex PCR, while the TCRdb copy is restricted to in-frame clones and leaves out a portion. Of 150,000 to 200,000 clones listed, roughly 90% are singletons. Sequences were obtained from peripheral blood. All receptors come from a man aged 35 to 55 with acute or convalescent COVID-19.

V usage is TRBV27 and J usage is TRBJ1-1; 7 nucleotides agree with TRBD1. The CDR3 length is 14 residues. The trim removed 6 bases at V and 8 bases at J, leaving 12 bases unmatched. The germline CDR1 and CDR2 sequences are MNHEY and SMNVEV (reference sequence). CDR3 residues: CASRISLTGHEAFF. The CDR3, as DNA: TGTGCCAGCAGAATCTCGTTGACAGGGCACGAAGCTTTCTTT.

The CDR3 here is CASSTQGNQPQHF. The CDR3 nucleotides read TGTGCCAGTAGTACACAGGGTAATCAGCCCCAGCATTTT. The rearrangement uses TRBV19 and TRBJ1-5, with D perhaps TRBD1 (6 bases). CDR3 length equals 13 residues. Germline CDR1 and CDR2: LNHDA and SQIVND (reference sequence). Trimming removed 4 bases from V and 4 bases from J, with 8 bases in between.

The chain joins TRBV10-2 to TRBJ2-7, with 7 bases identical to TRBD1. CDR1 and CDR2 from the germline V gene are WSHSY and SAAADI. With V trimmed by 6 bases and J by 3 bases, 5 bases remained unmatched. The CDR3 has 13 amino acids. CDR3 protein: CASRPGQNYEQYF. DNA of the CDR3: TGCGCCAGCAGGCCGGGACAGAACTACGAGCAGTACTTC.

This clone was counted a single time. The V gene is TRBV13, the J gene TRBJ2-7; 14 bases match TRBD2. Trimming at V came to 4 bases and at J to 0 bases, leaving 5 bases not matched to a gene. The CDR3 runs to 17 residues. The germline gives CDR1 PRHDT, CDR2 FYEKMQ (reference sequence). CDR3 residues: CASSWTSGGPSSYEQYF. The CDR3 DNA sequence: TGTGCCAGCAGCTGGACTAGCGGGGGGCCAAGCTCCTACGAGCAGTACTTC.

The V and J genes are TRBV3-1 (or the pseudogene TRBV3-2) and TRBJ2-5, with a tentative D call TRBD2 (6 bases). V shed 0 bases and J shed 4 bases, with 9 bases lying between them. CDR1 LGHDT and CDR2 YNNKEL come from the germline V gene (reference sequence). The CDR3 totals 14 residues. The CDR3 nucleotides read TGTGCCAGCAGCCAAGAGAACGGGGGAGAGACCCAGTACTTC. Translating it yields CASSQENGGETQYF.

The gene calls are TRBV5-1 and TRBJ1-2, with 8 bases matching TRBD1. Per the germline V gene, CDR1 is SGHRS and CDR2 is YFSETQ. The CDR3 totals 16 residues. The V and J ends lost 4 bases and 8 bases, in that order; junction bases with no gene match: 16. In nucleotides, the CDR3 is TGCGCCAGCAGCCCGACCGTCGACAGGGGAAGATCAGGCTACACCTTC. It encodes CASSPTVDRGRSGYTF.

The CDR3 DNA follows: TGTGCCAGCAGCGCCCGTCCCCCTGGACTAGCGGGGGGGCCGAAGCAGTTCTTC. As protein: CASSARPPGLAGGPKQFF. The chain recombines TRBV7-2 with TRBJ2-1, with 15 nucleotides matching TRBD2. V dropped 5 bases and J dropped 11; count of bases not matched to a gene: 16. Germline lookup yields CDR1 SGHTA and CDR2 FQGNSA. The CDR3 sequence is 18 residues long.

This clone was picked up one time. This sequence joins TRBV18 and TRBJ2-7; 7 bases are a match to TRBD1. The CDR3 has 14 amino acids. V lost 2 bases to trimming and J lost 6 bases; unmatched junction nucleotides: 7. The germline CDR1 and CDR2 sequences are KGHSH and LQKENI. In DNA, the CDR3 is TGTGCCAGCTCACCAGAGTCAGGGGGTCGCGAGCAGTACTTC. Amino acids: CASSPESGGREQYF.

The chain links TRBV12-3 or TRBV12-4 to TRBJ2-2; the D is unclear. This CDR3 spans 13 amino acids. V was pared by 2 bases and J by 6 bases, with 7 bases between. The CDR3 loop reads CASSLSPSGELFF. CDR3 nucleotide sequence: TGTGCCAGCAGTTTATCTCCTTCCGGGGAGCTGTTTTTT.